This T cell receptor beta chain was sequenced during a study of T cells after yellow fever vaccination. The wider study: Some fractions had low cell numbers, and these were prepared with SMART-Seq v4 Ultra Low Input.

Germline lookup yields CDR1 KGHDR and CDR2 SFDVKD. Trimming left V 3 bases short and J 4 bases short, with 14 bases between. The CDR3 contains 15 residues. In its sample, this clonotype was seen many times. MiXCR was run by TCRdb on the 5' RACE reads, yielding one entry per CDR3 protein. The table includes 25,000 to 40,000 distinct CDR3 sequences, 6% to 8.5% detected once. Whole-study findings and limits: Researchers report a weaker secondary response that nonetheless peaked faster, day 5 versus 15.

The source of this sequence is a man in his late teens or twenties who received the YFV17D yellow fever vaccine. Sequencing used PBMCs, either bulk or a sorted T-cell subset (CD4+, CD8+, memory, or dextramer-sorted; not recorded which), obtained on the day of the first yellow fever vaccination. The chain has TRBV24-1 and TRBJ2-5; maybe TRBD2 (5 bases). As DNA, the CDR3 is TGTGCCACCAGTGATGGGTTACTAGGGAGAGAGACCCAGTACTTC. Protein product: CATSDGLLGRETQYF.